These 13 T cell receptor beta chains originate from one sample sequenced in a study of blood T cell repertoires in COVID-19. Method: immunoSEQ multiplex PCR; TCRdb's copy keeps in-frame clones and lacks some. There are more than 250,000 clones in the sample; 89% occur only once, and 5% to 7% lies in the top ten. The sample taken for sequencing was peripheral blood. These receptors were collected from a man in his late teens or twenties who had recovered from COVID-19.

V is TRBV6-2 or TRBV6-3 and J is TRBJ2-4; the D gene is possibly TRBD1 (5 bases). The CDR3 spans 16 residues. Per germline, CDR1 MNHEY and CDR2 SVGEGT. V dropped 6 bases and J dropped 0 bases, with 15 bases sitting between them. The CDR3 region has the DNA TGTGCCAGCAGCCCCAGACAGATCCTAGCCAAAAACATTCAGTACTTC. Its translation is CASSPRQILAKNIQYF.

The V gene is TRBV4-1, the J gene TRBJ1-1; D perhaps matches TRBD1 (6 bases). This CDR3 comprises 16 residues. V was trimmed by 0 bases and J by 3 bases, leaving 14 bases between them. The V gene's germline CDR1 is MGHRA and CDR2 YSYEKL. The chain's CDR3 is CASSQDSGRGYTEAFF. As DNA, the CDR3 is TGCGCCAGCAGCCAAGATTCGGGCAGGGGTTACACTGAAGCTTTCTTT.

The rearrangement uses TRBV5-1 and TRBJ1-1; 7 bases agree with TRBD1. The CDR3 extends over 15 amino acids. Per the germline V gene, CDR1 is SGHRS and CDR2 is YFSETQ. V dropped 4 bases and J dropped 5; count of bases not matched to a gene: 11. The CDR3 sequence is CASSGNTGASTEAFF. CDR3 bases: TGCGCCAGCAGCGGGAACACAGGGGCGAGTACTGAAGCTTTCTTT.

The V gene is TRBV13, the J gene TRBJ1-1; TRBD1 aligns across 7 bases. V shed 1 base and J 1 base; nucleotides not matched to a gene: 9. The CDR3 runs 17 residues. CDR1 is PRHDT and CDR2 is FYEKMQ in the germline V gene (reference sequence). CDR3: CASSLALAGQKNTEAFF. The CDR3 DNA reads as TGTGCCAGCAGCTTAGCGCTAGCGGGACAGAAGAACACTGAAGCTTTCTTT.

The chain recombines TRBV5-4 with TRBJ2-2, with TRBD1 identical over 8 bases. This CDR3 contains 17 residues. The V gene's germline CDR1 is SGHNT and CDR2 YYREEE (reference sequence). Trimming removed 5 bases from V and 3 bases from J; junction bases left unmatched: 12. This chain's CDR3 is CASSHSLGQDYTGELFF. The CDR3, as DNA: TGTGCCAGCAGTCATTCGCTGGGACAGGACTACACCGGGGAGCTGTTTTTT.

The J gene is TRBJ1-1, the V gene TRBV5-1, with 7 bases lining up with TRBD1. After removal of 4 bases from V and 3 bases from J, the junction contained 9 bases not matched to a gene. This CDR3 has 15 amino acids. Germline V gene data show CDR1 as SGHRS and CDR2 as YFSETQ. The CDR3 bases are TGCGCCAGCAGCAGACAGGGTAGTTGGGACACTGAAGCTTTCTTT. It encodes CASSRQGSWDTEAFF.

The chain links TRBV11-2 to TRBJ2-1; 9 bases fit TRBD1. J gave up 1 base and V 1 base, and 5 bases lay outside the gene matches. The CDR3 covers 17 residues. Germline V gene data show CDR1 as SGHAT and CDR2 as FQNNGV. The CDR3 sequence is CASSLVTGQGSYNEQFF. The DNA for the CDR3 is TGTGCCAGCAGCTTAGTGACTGGACAGGGGTCCTACAATGAGCAGTTCTTC.

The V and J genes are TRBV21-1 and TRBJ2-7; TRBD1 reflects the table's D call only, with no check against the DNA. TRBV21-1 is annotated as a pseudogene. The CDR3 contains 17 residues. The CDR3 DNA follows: TGTGCCAGCAGCAAGGGGACAGGCGCTATTTCAGTTTACGAGCAGTACTTC. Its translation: CASSKGTGAISVYEQYF.

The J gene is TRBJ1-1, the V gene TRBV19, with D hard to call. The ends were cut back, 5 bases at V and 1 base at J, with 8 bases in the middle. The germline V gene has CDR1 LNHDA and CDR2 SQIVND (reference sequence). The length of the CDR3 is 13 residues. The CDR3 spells CASSSNRNTEAFF. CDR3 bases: TGTGCCAGTAGTTCGAACAGGAACACTGAAGCTTTCTTT. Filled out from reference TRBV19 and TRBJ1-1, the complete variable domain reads DGGITQSPKYLFRKEGQNVTLSCEQNLNHDAMYWYRQDPGQGLRLIYYSQIVNDFQKGDIAEGYSVSREKKESFPLTVTSAQKNPTAFYLCASSSNRNTEAFFGQGTRLTVV.

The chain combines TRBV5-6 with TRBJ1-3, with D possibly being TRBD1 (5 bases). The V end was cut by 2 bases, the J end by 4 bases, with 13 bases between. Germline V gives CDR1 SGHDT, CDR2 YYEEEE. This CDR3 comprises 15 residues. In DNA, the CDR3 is TGTGCCAGCAGCTTCGGGGGAATGGGAGGAAACACCATATATTTT. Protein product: CASSFGGMGGNTIYF.

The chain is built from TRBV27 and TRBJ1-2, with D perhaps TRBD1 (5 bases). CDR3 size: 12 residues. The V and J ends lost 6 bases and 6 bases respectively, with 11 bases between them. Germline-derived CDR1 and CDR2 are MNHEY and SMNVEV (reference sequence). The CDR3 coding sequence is TGTGCCAGCAGGCGCGGGGACGATGGCTACACCTTC. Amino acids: CASRRGDDGYTF.

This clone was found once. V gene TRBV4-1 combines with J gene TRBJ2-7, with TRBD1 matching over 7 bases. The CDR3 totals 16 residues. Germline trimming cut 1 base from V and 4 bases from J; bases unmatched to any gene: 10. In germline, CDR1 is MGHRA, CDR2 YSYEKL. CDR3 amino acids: CASSQAGDRRLYEQYF. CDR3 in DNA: TGCGCCAGCAGCCAAGCTGGGGACAGACGACTTTACGAGCAGTACTTC.

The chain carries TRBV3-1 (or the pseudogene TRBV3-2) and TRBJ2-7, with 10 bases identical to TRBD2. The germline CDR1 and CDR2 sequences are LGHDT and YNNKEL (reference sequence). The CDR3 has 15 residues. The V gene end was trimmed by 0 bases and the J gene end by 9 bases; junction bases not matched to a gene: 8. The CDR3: CASSQDTSGILGQYF. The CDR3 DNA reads TGTGCCAGCAGCCAAGACACTAGCGGGATTTTAGGGCAGTACTTC.